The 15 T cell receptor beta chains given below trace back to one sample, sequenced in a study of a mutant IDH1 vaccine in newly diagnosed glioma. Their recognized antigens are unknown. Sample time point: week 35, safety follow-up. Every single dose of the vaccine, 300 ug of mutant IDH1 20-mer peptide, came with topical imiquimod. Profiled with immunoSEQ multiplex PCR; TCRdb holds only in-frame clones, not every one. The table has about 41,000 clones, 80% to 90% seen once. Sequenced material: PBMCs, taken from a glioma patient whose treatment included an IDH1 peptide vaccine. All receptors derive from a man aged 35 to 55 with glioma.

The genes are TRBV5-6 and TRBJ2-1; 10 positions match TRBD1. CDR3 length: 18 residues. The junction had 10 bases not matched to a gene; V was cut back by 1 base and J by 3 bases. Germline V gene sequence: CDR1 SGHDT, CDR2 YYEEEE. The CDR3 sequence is CASSLIDRGPESYNEQFF. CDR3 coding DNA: TGTGCCAGCAGCTTGATTGACAGGGGGCCTGAGAGCTACAATGAGCAGTTCTTC. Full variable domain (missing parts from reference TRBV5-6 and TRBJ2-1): DAGVTQSPTHLIKTRGQQVTLRCSPKSGHDTVSWYQQALGQGPQFIFQYYEEEERQRGNFPDRFSGHQFPNYSSELNVNALLLGDSALYLCASSLIDRGPESYNEQFFGPGTRLTVL.

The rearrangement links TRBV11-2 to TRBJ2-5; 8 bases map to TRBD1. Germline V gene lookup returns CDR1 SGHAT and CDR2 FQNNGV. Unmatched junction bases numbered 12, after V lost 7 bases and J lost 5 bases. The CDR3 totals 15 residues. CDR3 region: CASTTRAGGAETQYF. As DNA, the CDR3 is TGTGCCAGCACTACGCGGGCAGGGGGCGCGGAGACCCAGTACTTC.

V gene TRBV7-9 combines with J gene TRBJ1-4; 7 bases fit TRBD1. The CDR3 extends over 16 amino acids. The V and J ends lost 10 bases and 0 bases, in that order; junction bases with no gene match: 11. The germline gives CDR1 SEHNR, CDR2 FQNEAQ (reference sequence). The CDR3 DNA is TGTGCCACCTCCAACCGGGACAGAACAACTAATGAAAAACTGTTTTTT. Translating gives CATSNRDRTTNEKLFF.

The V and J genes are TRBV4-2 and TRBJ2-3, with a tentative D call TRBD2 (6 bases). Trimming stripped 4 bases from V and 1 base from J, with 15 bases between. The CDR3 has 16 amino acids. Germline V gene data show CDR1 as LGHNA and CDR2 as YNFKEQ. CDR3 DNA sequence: TGTGCCAGCAGCCGACTAGACGGGGTCGGCACAGATACGCAGTATTTT. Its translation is CASSRLDGVGTDTQYF.

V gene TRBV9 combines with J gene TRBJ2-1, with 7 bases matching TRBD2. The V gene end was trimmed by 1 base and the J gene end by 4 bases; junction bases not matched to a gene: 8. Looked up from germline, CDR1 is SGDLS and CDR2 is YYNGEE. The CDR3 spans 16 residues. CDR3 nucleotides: TGTGCCAGCAGCGTAATCGGGGGAGGGCAATACAATGAGCAGTTCTTC. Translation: CASSVIGGGQYNEQFF.

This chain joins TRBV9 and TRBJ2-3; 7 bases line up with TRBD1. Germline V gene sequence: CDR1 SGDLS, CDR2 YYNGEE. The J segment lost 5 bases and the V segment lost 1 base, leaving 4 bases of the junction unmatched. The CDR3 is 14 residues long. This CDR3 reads CASSVTGVGDTQYF. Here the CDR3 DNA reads TGTGCCAGCAGCGTAACAGGGGTGGGAGATACGCAGTATTTT.

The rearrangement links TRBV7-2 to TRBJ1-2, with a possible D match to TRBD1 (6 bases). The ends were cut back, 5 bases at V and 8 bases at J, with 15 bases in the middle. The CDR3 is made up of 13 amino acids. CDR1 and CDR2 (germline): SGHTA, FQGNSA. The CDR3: CASSLLGAGGYTF. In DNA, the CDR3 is TGTGCCAGCAGCCTGCTGGGGGCGGGAGGCTACACCTTC. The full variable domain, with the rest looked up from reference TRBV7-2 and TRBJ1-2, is GAGVSQSPSNKVTEKGKDVELRCDPISGHTALYWYRQSLGQGLEFLIYFQGNSAPDKSGLPSDRFSAERTGGSVSTLTIQRTQQEDSAVYLCASSLLGAGGYTFGSGTRLTVV.

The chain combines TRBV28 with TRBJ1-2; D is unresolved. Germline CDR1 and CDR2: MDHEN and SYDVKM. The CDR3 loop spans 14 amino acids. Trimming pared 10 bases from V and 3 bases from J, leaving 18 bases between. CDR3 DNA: TGTGCCACCTCGAGACAAGGGATTGACTATGGCTACACCTTC. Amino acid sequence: CATSRQGIDYGYTF.

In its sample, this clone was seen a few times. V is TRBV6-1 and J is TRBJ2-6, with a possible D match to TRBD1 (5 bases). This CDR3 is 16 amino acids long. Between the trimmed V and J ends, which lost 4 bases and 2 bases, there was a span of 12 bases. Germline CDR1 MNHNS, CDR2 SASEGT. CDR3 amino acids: CASSAAWGTGANVLTF. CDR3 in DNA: TGTGCCAGCAGTGCCGCATGGGGCACTGGGGCCAACGTCCTGACTTTC.

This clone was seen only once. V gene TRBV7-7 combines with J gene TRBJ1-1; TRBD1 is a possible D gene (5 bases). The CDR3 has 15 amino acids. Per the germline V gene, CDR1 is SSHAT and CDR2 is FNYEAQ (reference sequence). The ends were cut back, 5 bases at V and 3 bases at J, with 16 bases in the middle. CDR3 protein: CASSPAGGGDTEAFF. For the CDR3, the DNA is TGTGCCAGCAGCCCAGCCGGGGGAGGGGACACTGAAGCTTTCTTT.

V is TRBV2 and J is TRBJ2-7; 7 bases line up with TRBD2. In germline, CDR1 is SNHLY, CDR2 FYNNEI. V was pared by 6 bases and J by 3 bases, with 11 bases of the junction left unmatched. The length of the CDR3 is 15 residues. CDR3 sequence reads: CASSPRSGWNYEQYF. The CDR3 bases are TGTGCCAGCAGCCCACGTAGCGGGTGGAACTACGAGCAGTACTTC.

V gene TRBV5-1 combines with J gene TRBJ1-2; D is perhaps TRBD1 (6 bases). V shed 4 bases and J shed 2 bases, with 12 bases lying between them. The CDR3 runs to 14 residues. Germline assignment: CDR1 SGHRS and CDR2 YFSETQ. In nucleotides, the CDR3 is TGCGCCAGCAGCACTTGGACAGCGAACTATGGCTACACCTTC. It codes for CASSTWTANYGYTF.

Written as DNA, the CDR3 is TGTGCCAGCAGCTTAGCGTTGGCCGGGGGATTTGCCTACGAGCAGTACTTC. The encoded protein is CASSLALAGGFAYEQYF. V gene TRBV7-8 combines with J gene TRBJ2-7, with D possibly being TRBD2 (6 bases). The CDR3 has 17 amino acids. Germline V CDR1 and CDR2: SGHVS, FQNEAQ. Deletions cut 0 bases from V and 2 bases from J, with 17 bases between.

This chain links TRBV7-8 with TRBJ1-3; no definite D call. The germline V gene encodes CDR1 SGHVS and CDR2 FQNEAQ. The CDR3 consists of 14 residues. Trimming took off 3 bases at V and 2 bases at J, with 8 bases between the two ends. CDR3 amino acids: CASSFLLPGNTIYF. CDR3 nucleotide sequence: TGTGCCAGCAGCTTTCTACTACCTGGAAACACCATATATTTT. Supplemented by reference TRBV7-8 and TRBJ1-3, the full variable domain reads GAGVSQSPRYKVAKRGQDVALRCDPISGHVSLFWYQQALGQGPEFLTYFQNEAQLDKSGLPSDRFFAERPEGSVSTLKIQRTQQEDSAVYLCASSFLLPGNTIYFGEGSWLTVV.

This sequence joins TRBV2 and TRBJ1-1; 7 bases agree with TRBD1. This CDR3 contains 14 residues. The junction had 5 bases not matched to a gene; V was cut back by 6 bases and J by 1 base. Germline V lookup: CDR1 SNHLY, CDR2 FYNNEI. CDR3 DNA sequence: TGTGCCAGCAGGGACAGGACAGCGAACACTGAAGCTTTCTTT. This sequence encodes CASRDRTANTEAFF.